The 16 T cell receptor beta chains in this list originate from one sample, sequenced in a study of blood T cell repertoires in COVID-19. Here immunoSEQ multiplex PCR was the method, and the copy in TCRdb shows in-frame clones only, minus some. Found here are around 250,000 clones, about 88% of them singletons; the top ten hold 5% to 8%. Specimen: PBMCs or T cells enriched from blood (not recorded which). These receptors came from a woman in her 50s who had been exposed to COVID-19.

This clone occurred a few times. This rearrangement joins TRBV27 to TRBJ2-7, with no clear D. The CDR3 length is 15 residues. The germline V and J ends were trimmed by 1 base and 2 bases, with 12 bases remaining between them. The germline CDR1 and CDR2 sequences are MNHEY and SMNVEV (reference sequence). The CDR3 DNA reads TGTGCCAGCAGTTTATATCCGGGTGGCCCCTACGAGCAGTACTTC. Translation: CASSLYPGGPYEQYF.

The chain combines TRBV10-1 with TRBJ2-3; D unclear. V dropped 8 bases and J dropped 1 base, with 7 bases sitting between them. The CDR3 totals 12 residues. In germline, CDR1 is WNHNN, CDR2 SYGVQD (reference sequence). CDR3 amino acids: CASSPGTDTQYF. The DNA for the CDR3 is TGCGCCAGCTCCCCCGGCACAGATACGCAGTATTTT.

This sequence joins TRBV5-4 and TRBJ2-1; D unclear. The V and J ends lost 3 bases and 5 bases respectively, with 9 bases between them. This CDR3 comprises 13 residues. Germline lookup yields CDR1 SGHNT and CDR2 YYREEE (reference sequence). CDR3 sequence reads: CASSSDFNNEQFF. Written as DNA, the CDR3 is TGTGCCAGCAGCTCTGACTTCAACAATGAGCAGTTCTTC.

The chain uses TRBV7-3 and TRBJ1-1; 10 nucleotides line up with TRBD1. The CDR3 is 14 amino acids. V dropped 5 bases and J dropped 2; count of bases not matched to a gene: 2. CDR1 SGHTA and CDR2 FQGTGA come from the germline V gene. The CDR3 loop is CASSRDRGNTEAFF. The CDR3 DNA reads TGTGCCAGCAGCCGGGACAGGGGAAACACTGAAGCTTTCTTT.

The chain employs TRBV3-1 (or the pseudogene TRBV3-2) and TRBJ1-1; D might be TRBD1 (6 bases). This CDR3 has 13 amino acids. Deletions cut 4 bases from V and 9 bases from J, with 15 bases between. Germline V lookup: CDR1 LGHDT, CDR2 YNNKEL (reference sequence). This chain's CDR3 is CASSLRGHDQAFF. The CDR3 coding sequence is TGTGCCAGCAGCCTCAGGGGACATGACCAAGCTTTCTTT.

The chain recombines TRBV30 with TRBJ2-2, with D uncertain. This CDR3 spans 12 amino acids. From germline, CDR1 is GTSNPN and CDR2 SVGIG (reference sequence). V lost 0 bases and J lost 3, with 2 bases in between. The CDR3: CAWSVYTGELFF. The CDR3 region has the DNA TGTGCCTGGAGTGTCTACACCGGGGAGCTGTTTTTT.

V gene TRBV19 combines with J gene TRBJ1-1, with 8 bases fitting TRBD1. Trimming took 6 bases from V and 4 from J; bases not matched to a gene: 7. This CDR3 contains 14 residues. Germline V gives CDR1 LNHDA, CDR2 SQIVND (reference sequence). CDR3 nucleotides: TGTGCCAGTAGGACAGGGGACCGCGGCACTGAAGCTTTCTTT. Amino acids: CASRTGDRGTEAFF.

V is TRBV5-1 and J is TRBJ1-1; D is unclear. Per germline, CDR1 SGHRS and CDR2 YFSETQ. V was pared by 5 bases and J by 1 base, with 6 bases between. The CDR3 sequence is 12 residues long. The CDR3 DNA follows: TGCGCCAGCAGTTCAGGGAACACTGAAGCTTTCTTT. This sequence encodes CASSSGNTEAFF.

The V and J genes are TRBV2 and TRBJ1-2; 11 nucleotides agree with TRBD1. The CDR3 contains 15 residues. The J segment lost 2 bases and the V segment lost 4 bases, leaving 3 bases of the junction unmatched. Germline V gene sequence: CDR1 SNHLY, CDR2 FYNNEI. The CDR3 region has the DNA TGTGCCAGCAGTGGGACAGGGGGCGTGAACTATGGCTACACCTTC. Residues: CASSGTGGVNYGYTF.

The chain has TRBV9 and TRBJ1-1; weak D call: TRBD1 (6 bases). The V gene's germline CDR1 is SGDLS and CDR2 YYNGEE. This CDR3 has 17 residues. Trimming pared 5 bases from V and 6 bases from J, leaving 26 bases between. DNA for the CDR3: TGTGCCAGCAGTGACTCCGGGACAATCGGCCGGGTGGCTGAAGCTTTCTTT. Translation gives CASSDSGTIGRVAEAFF.

The CDR3 DNA is TGTGCCAGCAGCTGGGACAATAGGGGGACAGATACGCAGTATTTT. Encoded protein: CASSWDNRGTDTQYF. This chain joins TRBV7-2 and TRBJ2-3; maybe TRBD1 (6 bases). The CDR3 consists of 15 residues. Trimming pared 4 bases from V and 3 bases from J, leaving 14 bases between. Germline values: CDR1 SGHTA, CDR2 FQGNSA. The full variable domain, completed using reference TRBV7-2 and TRBJ2-3, is GAGVSQSPSNKVTEKGKDVELRCDPISGHTALYWYRQSLGQGLEFLIYFQGNSAPDKSGLPSDRFSAERTGGSVSTLTIQRTQQEDSAVYLCASSWDNRGTDTQYFGPGTRLTVL.

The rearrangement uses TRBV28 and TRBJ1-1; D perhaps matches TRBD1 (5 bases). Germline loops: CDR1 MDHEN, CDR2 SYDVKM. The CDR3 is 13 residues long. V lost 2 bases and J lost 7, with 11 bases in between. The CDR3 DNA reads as TGTGCCAGCAGTTTACAGGGCGGGGATGAAGCTTTCTTT. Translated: CASSLQGGDEAFF. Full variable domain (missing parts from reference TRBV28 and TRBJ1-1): DVKVTQSSRYLVKRTGEKVFLECVQDMDHENMFWYRQDPGLGLRLIYFSYDVKMKEKGDIPEGYSVSREKKERFSLILESASTNQTSMYLCASSLQGGDEAFFGQGTRLTVV.

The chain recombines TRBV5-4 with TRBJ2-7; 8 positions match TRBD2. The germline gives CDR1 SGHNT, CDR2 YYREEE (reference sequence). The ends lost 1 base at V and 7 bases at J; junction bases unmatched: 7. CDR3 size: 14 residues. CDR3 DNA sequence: TGTGCCAGCAGCTTGACGGGGGGGCCGAGGGAGCAGTACTTC. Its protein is CASSLTGGPREQYF.

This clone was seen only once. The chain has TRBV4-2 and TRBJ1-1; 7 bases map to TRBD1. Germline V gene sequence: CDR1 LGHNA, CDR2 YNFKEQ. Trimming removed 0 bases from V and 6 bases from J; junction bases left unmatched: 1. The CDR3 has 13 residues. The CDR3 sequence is CASSQEGQAEAFF. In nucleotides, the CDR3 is TGTGCCAGCAGCCAAGAAGGACAGGCTGAAGCTTTCTTT.

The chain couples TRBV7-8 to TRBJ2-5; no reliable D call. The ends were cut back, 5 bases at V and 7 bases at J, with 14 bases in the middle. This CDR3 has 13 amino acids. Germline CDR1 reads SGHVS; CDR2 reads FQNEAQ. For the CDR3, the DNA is TGTGCCAGCAGCCCCACTGCAACGGGGACCCAGTACTTC. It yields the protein CASSPTATGTQYF.

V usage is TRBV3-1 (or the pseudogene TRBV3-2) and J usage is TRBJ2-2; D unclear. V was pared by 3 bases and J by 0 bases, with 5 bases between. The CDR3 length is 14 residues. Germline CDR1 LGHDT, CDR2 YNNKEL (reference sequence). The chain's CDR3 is CASSQHSNTGELFF. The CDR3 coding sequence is TGTGCCAGCAGCCAGCACTCGAACACCGGGGAGCTGTTTTTT.